The 14 T cell receptor beta chains presented below share a single source sample, sequenced in a study of early T cells in non-severe SARS-CoV-2 infection. MiXCR, applied by TCRdb to the 5' RACE reads, yields one record per CDR3 protein. In the table there are 50,000 to 65,000 distinct CDR3 sequences, around 13% of which are singletons. The sample was whole blood. These receptors all come from an adult who was a healthcare worker with PCR-confirmed SARS-CoV-2 infection or an uninfected control (not recorded which).

J is TRBJ2-2 and V is TRBV11-2; the D is unclear. Trimming stripped 5 bases from V and 1 base from J, with 11 bases between. This CDR3 spans 15 amino acids. Germline CDR1 is SGHAT and CDR2 is FQNNGV. The CDR3 region is CASSPIPWNTGELFF. The DNA for the CDR3 is TGTGCCAGCAGCCCTATCCCCTGGAACACCGGGGAGCTGTTTTTT.

This clonotype was observed many times. The rearrangement uses TRBV7-8 and TRBJ2-3; D unclear. CDR1 is SGHVS, CDR2 FQNEAQ, per germline. CDR3 size: 13 residues. The V end was cut by 2 bases, the J end by 5 bases, with 8 bases between. CDR3 sequence reads: CASSLIDGDTQYF. The CDR3 region has the DNA TGTGCCAGCAGCTTAATCGACGGAGATACGCAGTATTTT.

This clonotype appeared many times. This chain connects TRBV15 to TRBJ2-5; tentatively, D is TRBD1 or TRBD2 (5 bases each). The CDR3 spans 14 residues. In germline, CDR1 is LNHNV, CDR2 YYDKDF (reference sequence). V was trimmed by 8 bases and J by 5 bases, leaving 18 bases between them. As DNA, the CDR3 is TGTGCCACCGGGGTTGGTGGGGGTCCGGAGACCCAGTACTTC. The encoded protein is CATGVGGGPETQYF. Drawing the rest from reference TRBV15 and TRBJ2-5, the complete variable domain is DAMVIQNPRYQVTQFGKPVTLSCSQTLNHNVMYWYQQKSSQAPKLLFHYYDKDFNNEADTPDNFQSRRPNTSFCFLDIRSPGLGDTAMYLCATGVGGGPETQYFGPGTRLLVL.

This clonotype has ten or more counts. This rearrangement joins TRBV2 to TRBJ1-1; D is undetermined. The CDR3 loop spans 14 amino acids. Deletions cut 7 bases from V and 3 bases from J, with 15 bases between. Germline V lookup: CDR1 SNHLY, CDR2 FYNNEI. In DNA form, the CDR3 reads TGTGCCAGCAAGATCAGTCTCCGCCACACTGAAGCTTTCTTT. This gives the protein CASKISLRHTEAFF.

This clonotype was seen only a few times. This chain links TRBV9 with TRBJ2-7, with 8 bases that match TRBD2. Germline V gene lookup returns CDR1 SGDLS and CDR2 YYNGEE. Trimming took 3 bases from V and 6 from J; bases not matched to a gene: 5. This CDR3 comprises 13 residues. CDR3 nucleotides: TGTGCCAGCAGCGAGACTAGCGTAGGCGAGCAGTACTTC. Protein: CASSETSVGEQYF. The full variable domain, with the rest looked up from reference TRBV9 and TRBJ2-7, is DSGVTQTPKHLITATGQRVTLRCSPRSGDLSVYWYQQSLDQGLQFLIQYYNGEERAKGNILERFSAQQFPDLHSELNLSSLELGDSALYFCASSETSVGEQYFGPGTRLTVT.

On this clonotype itself: One end of the junction varies from germline; a read error may be responsible. The rearrangement uses TRBV7-7 and TRBJ2-1; the D gene could be TRBD1 or TRBD2 (5 bases each). The CDR3 contains 15 residues. Germline V CDR1 and CDR2: SSHAT, FNYEAQ (reference sequence). The CDR3 region has the DNA TGTGCTAGCAGCTTAGGGGCCTTAGACTACAAGGAGCAGTTCTTC. Its protein product is CASSLGALDYKEQFF.

This clonotype was detected once. This chain connects TRBV3-1 to TRBJ1-4, with D maybe TRBD1 (6 bases). There are 15 residues in the CDR3. From germline, CDR1 is LGHDT and CDR2 YNNKEL (reference sequence). The V end was cut by 4 bases, the J end by 3 bases, with 12 bases between. CDR3 sequence: CASSRKGQSNEKLFF. The CDR3 DNA reads TGTGCCAGCAGCCGAAAAGGACAGTCTAATGAAAAACTGTTTTTT.

This clonotype has just a few counts. V and J are TRBV6-5 and TRBJ2-3; D may match TRBD1 or TRBD2 (5 bases each). The CDR3 runs to 14 residues. V was clipped by 3 bases and J by 2 bases, with 9 bases between them. Germline V gene lookup returns CDR1 MNHEY and CDR2 SVGAGI. As DNA, the CDR3 is TGTGCCAGCAGTTATCGGGACCACACAGATACGCAGTATTTT. It encodes CASSYRDHTDTQYF.

The chain combines TRBV11-1 with TRBJ2-2; 7 nucleotides align to TRBD2. The CDR3 is made up of 14 amino acids. CDR1 SGHAT and CDR2 FQDESV come from the germline V gene (reference sequence). The J segment lost 2 bases and the V segment lost 7 bases, leaving 4 bases of the junction unmatched. The CDR3 protein is CASTTSVNTGELFF. The CDR3 bases are TGTGCCAGCACCACTAGCGTAAACACCGGGGAGCTGTTTTTT.

This clonotype was recorded only once. One base away lies a much larger clone, so this may be a sequencing read error. It is likely a read error, because the conserved phenylalanine at the end of the CDR3 is missing. The V and J genes are TRBV7-6 and TRBJ1-1; D gene uncertain. The germline V gene has CDR1 SGHVS and CDR2 FNYEAQ. This CDR3 has 14 residues. V was trimmed by 1 base and J by 3 bases, leaving 9 bases between them. In DNA form, the CDR3 reads TGTGCCAGCAGCTTAGTGACCGGGGACACTGAAGCTTTCTTA. Amino acids: CASSLVTGDTEAFL.

The gene calls are TRBV12-3 or TRBV12-4 and TRBJ1-1; D ambiguous. This CDR3 has 14 residues. The V and J ends lost 3 bases and 0 bases respectively, with 8 bases between them. The CDR3 DNA sequence: TGTGCCAGCAGTTTTCGGCGGATGAACACTGAAGCTTTCTTT. Amino acids: CASSFRRMNTEAFF.

This chain joins TRBV10-3 and TRBJ2-7; D uncertain. CDR3 size: 14 residues. Germline CDR1 is ENHRY and CDR2 is SYGVKD. V lost 8 bases, J lost 0 bases, and 14 bases lay in between. For the CDR3, the DNA is TGTGCCATCGAGAACCCAGGTCTCTCCTACGAGCAGTACTTC. It is translated as CAIENPGLSYEQYF.

The gene calls are TRBV4-3 and TRBJ2-3; 10 nucleotides match TRBD2. Germline V gene sequence: CDR1 LGHNA, CDR2 YSLEER. The V segment lost 0 bases and the J segment 8 bases; nucleotides outside the gene matches: 8. The CDR3 is 16 residues long. The CDR3 nucleotides are TGCGCCAGCAGCCAAGAGAGGAGCGGGGGGGTGGTTACGCAGTATTTT. Translating gives CASSQERSGGVVTQYF.

There are a few counts of this clonotype. DNA for the CDR3: TGTGCCAGCAGTTTAGACGGACTACTGGGAGGCTACACCTTC. Translated: CASSLDGLLGGYTF. The rearrangement uses TRBV12-3 or TRBV12-4 and TRBJ1-2, with D uncertain. The CDR3 runs 14 residues. V was pared by 1 base and J by 8 bases, with 14 bases between.